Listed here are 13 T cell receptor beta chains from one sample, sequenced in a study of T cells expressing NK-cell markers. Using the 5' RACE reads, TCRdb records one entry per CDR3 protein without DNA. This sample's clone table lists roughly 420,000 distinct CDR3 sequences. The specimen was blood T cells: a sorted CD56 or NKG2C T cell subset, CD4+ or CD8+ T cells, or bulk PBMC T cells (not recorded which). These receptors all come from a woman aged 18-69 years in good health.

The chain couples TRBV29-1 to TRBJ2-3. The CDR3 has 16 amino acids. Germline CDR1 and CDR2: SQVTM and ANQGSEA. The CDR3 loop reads CSVVLSELVGTDTQYF.

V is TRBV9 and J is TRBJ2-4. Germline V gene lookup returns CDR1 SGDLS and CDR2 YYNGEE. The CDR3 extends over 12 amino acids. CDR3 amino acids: CASSPSRNIQYF.

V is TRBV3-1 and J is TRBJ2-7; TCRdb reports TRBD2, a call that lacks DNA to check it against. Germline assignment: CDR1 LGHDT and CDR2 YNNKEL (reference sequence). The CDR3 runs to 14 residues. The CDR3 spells CASSHQITRVEQYF.

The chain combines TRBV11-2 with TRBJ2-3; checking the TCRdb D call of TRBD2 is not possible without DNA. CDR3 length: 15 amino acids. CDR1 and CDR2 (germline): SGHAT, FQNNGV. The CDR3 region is CASSLDGTSGDTQYF. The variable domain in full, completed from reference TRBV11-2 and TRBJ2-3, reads EAGVAQSPRYKIIEKRQSVAFWCNPISGHATLYWYQQILGQGPKLLIQFQNNGVVDDSQLPKDRFSAERLKGVDSTLKIQPAKLEDSAVYLCASSLDGTSGDTQYFGPGTRLTVL.

The CDR3 sequence: CASSEAGLNYGYTF. V is TRBV7-3 and J is TRBJ1-2; TCRdb names TRBD1, which stays unverified in the absence of DNA. Germline V lookup: CDR1 SGHTA, CDR2 FQGTGA. The CDR3 consists of 14 residues.

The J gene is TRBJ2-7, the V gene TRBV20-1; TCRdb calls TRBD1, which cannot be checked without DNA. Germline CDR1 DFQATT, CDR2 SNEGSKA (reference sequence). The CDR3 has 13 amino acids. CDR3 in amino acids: CSARVPASYEQYF.

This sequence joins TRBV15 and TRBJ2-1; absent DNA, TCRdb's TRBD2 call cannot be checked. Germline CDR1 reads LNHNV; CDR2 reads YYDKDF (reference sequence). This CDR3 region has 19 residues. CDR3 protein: CATSRGLAGGRGRYNEQFF.

This chain's CDR3 is CASSYGTVRDTQYF. The rearrangement uses TRBV6-5 and TRBJ2-3; without DNA, the TCRdb call of TRBD1 cannot be checked. The CDR3 runs to 14 residues. Germline lookup yields CDR1 MNHEY and CDR2 SVGAGI.

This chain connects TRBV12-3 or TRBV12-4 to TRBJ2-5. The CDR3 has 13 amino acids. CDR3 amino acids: CASSFEDLETQYF.

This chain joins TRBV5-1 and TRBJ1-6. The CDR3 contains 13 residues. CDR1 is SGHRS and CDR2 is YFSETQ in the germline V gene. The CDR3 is CASSPQVNSPLHF.

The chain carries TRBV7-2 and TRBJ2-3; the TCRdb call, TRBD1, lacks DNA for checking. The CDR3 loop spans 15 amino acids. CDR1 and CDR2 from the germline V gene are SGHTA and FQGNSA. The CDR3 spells CASSLRGRVTDTQYF.

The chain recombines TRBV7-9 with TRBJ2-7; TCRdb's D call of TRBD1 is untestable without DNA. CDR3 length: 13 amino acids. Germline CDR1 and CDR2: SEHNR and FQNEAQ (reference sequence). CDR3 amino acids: CASSPPTVTEQYF.

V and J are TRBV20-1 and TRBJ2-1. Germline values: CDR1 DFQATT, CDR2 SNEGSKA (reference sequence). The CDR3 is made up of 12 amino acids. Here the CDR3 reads CSASLDYNEQFF.